This T cell receptor beta chain was sequenced in a study of cytomegalovirus exposure and HLA in healthy donors. In the PCR, 60 Vbeta and 13 Jbeta primers were used. TCRdb's copy holds only in-frame clones and misses some; the assay was immunoSEQ multiplex PCR. The table lists roughly 150,000 clones, 65% to 80% of them singletons, with around 3% in the top ten. Per the germline V gene, CDR1 is SGHRS and CDR2 is YFSETQ. V was clipped by 8 bases and J by 10 bases; unmatched bases: 2. The CDR3 contains 11 residues. This sequence originates from a male donor in good health and CMV-seronegative. J is TRBJ2-1 and V is TRBV5-1; 11 positions match TRBD2. The sample consisted of PBMCs. CDR3: CARVAGGEQFF. The DNA of the CDR3 is TGCGCCAGGGTAGCGGGAGGGGAGCAGTTCTTC.